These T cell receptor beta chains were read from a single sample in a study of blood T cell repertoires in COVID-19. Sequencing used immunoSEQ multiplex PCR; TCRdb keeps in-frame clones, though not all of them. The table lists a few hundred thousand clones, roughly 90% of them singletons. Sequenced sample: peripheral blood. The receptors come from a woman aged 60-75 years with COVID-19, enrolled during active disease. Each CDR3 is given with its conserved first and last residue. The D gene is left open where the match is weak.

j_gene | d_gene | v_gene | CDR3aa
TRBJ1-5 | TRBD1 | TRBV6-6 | CASSPGQGVNQPQHF
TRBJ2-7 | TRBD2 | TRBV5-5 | CASSLALASGGPSSYEQYF
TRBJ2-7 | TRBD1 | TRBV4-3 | CASSHGRIATGEGYEQYF
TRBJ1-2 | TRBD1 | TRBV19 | CASSQDRGYGYTF
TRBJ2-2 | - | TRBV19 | CASSTIRTANTGELFF
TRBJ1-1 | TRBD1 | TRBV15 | CATSGQGMNTEAFF
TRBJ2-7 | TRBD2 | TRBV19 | CASSGGRGRSYEQYF
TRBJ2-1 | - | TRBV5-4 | CASSLGQSSYNEQFF
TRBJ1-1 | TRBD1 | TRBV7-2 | CASSLDRGRTEAFF
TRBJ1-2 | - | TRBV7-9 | CASSLIAGGYTF
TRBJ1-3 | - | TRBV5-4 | CASSTGTNTYSGNTIYF
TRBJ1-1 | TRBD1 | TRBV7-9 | CASSKGQGATEAFF
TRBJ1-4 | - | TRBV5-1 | CASSPGTSPAIELFF
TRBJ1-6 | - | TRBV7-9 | CASSIYRVRNSPLHF
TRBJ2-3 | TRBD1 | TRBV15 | CATSRTGGLTDTQYF
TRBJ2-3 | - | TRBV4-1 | CASSHLQVSTDTQYF
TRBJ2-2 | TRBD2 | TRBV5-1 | CASSPGTSGGMRVTGELFF
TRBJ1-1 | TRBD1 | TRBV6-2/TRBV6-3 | CASSPSETGGTEAFF
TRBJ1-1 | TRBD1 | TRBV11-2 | CASRGQVNTEAFF
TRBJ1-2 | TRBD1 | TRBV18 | CASSPSDRVPYGYTF
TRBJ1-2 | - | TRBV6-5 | CASSSTRTNYGYTF
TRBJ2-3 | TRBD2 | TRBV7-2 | CASSLVLAGGGDTQYF